This paragraph reports one T cell receptor beta chain. There is no known antigen for this receptor. Per-base qualities were not stored, and no clone one base away is much larger. From V the trimming removes 5 bases and from J it removes 9 bases, while the gene matches leave 7 bases of the junction unaccounted for. The CDR1 and CDR2 encoded by the germline V gene are SGHTA and FQGTGA. The CDR3, from cysteine to phenylalanine, totals 16 residues. Only the CDR3 part of the read is kept: 48 bases, read in frame from the first base. Library preparation was by the immunoSEQ multiplex PCR assay. For the multiplex PCR, a mixture combining 60 forward primers for TCR Vbeta segments and 13 reverse primers for TCR Jbeta segments was used. Amplification of the CDR3 region of rearranged TCR beta genes was performed with a multiplex PCR assay on genomic DNA. Amplified TCR beta libraries were sequenced as 87-base-pair reads on the Illumina HiSeq System. Processing in the source paper ran as follows. A later analysis counted about 76 million unique TCR beta chains across the roughly 700 repertoires, and some 12 million of these chains were shared by at least two donors. Raw reads were error-corrected and collapsed into unique sequences by a nearest-neighbor algorithm in which closely related sequences were merged to remove PCR and sequencing errors. Alignment of CDR3 sequences to IMGT reference sequences was used to assign V, D and J gene segments. For a sequence to be retained, at least a six-nucleotide match to both a V gene segment and a J gene segment was required. A rearrangement counted as productive if the CDR3 had no stop codons and remained in frame with V and J, and every other rearrangement counted as non-productive. Following IMGT convention, CDR3 was defined as the stretch from the second conserved V-encoded cysteine up to the conserved J-encoded phenylalanine. The earlier analysis of roughly 590 of the donors excluded sequences that lacked an unambiguous match to a single V gene segment. An earlier analysis of about 600 of the donors called V segments functional above 56.7% productive rearrangements and segregating when the between-donor standard deviation exceeded 5%. A statistical classification framework was built to diagnose cytomegalovirus status from the catalog of TCR beta chain sequences. In a later analysis, TCR nucleotide sequences were compared against IMGT/GENE-DB human TR gene sequences so that V and J genes could be assigned. Using the TCRdist pipeline, a later analysis assigned CDR3 sequences along with most-parsimonious VDJ recombination scenarios. In a later analysis, each TCR beta chain was defined by its CDR3 amino acid sequence together with its V-gene family, and reads lacking a unique V-gene family were excluded. To address suspected cross-contamination and a sequencing artifact, a later analysis removed 592 highly shared, low-generation-probability nucleotide sequences. For each public chain, a later analysis derived a clonal expansion index from normalized ranks of inferred template counts within each repertoire. In a later analysis, generation probabilities were computed with a VDJ recombination model fitted to out-of-frame rearrangements, and the resulting probabilities were checked against IGoR. Hypergeometric tests were used in a later analysis to score TCR-TCR, TCR-HLA and TCR-CMV co-occurrence, with a repertoire-size bias correction applied to the TCR pairs. False discovery rates were estimated in a later analysis by permuting HLA or CMV assignments 20 times. In a later analysis, co-occurring TCRs were grouped using DBSCAN, and TCRdist sequence similarity was added for clustering within HLA-allele-positive subsets. Repertoires with fewer than 30,000 or more than 120,000 public chains, plus five repertoires with anomalous nucleotide sharing, were excluded from co-occurrence clustering. TCRdb limited this immuneACCESS table to in-frame rearrangements with V and J called. A share of clones is missing; checked studies link under half to unresolved V genes, and the rest is unexplained. Clone size and V and J calls were adopted from that table, with D and trimming inferred from the DNA. The sample table contains about 150,000 clones; only one count was recorded for about 73% of them. Over 10% of the sample lies in the top ten.

The cohort was made up of several hundred healthy bone marrow donors. All cohort members were sampled while nominally healthy, although unrecorded immune exposures were likely present. The donor tested CMV seropositive and was one of the 289 seropositive cohort members. A peripheral blood sample was collected from each donor, and TCR beta sequencing was performed on peripheral blood mononuclear cells. Genomic DNA was extracted from the blood cell samples with the Qiagen DNeasy Blood Extraction Kit. The sample comes from a study of cytomegalovirus exposure and HLA in healthy donors (dated by TCRdb to 2017 to 2019). Turning to the overall study: An earlier analysis of 587 of the donors reported approximately 280 Gb of sequence data and 100 million to 120 million unique TCR beta sequences obtained from about 180 million T cells. An early release covering roughly 600 HLA-typed donors comprised 250 to 350 gigabases of sequencing data and around 85 million unique TCR sequences. Of the roughly 410 genotyped donors, more than 75% were placed in the genetic ancestry cluster associated with self-reported Caucasian donors. The study was designed to test whether signatures of past pathogen exposure could be identified by cataloging public T cell receptors. Using immunosequencing, the study profiled T cell repertoires from 666 subjects and related those repertoires to cytomegalovirus serostatus. A separate validation cohort of about 110 different subjects was used in addition to the roughly 670-subject first cohort. To predict cytomegalovirus infection status, the study combined high-throughput TCR immunosequencing, statistical association of individual TCRs with disease status, and machine learning. A later analysis re-analyzed previously published TCR beta repertoires from about 730 donors and added high-resolution HLA genotyping to study TCR occurrence patterns. Rather than drawing on any new phenotypic data, the later analysis identified candidate immune exposures from TCR beta sequences and the way those sequences occurred across donors. An earlier analysis of 587 of the donors used high-throughput TCR beta sequencing to judge whether each TCR beta V gene segment behaved as functional or pseudogenic. Donor age, sex, ethnicity and CMV serostatus were collected together with the repertoire data. A later genetic analysis took genome-wide SNP genotypes for about 55% of the 666 donors and used that subset as a discovery cohort. Every discovery cohort repertoire had been produced on one sequencing platform. Class I and class II HLA loci were covered by the typing at four-digit resolution. The number of donors typed differed by locus, with about 629-630 for A, B, C, DRB1 and DQB1, over 500 for DQA1, over 600 for DPA1, and some 450 for DPB1. Roughly 5 DR-DQ haplotypes were handled as single units for association and clustering because linkage in the cohort was strong. Among some 400 genotyped donors of the cohort, an average of around 250,000 unique TCR beta nucleotide sequences was sequenced per donor, of which about 19% were non-productive. Beyond this particular receptor, the publication reports: In an earlier analysis of 500 to 650 of the donors, most TCR beta V segments appeared in productive rearrangements about 90% or about 30% of the time, broadly matching IMGT annotations. In a later analysis, HLA-associated TCR beta chains showed more clonal expansion and lower generation probabilities than non-associated chains that were equally common. Assigning TCR associations to individual alleles was difficult when HLA alleles, especially DR and DQ, strongly co-occurred. According to a later analysis, TCR association rates differed among HLA loci, with DRB1 alleles showing the most associated TCRs and HLA-C alleles showing the fewest. According to a later analysis, most CMV-associated TCR beta chains appeared to be HLA-restricted, and the HLA associations seemed to be driven largely by CMV exposure. In a later genetic analysis, a missense DCLRE1C variant was associated with V-gene and J-gene trimming of TCR beta chains, and the association was replicated in an independent cohort. While some public TCRs were present in many individuals, most TCR sequences turned up only very rarely across donors. Specific HLA alleles were associated with over 15,000 TCR beta sequences at a false discovery rate of 0.05 in a later analysis. Some IMGT-functional V segments, including TRBV6-2 and TRBV6-3, could not be distinguished by the 87-base-pair reads and were therefore excluded. Roughly uniform sequencing depth across donors was assumed in presence/absence analyses, although this assumption may not hold. The earlier analysis of 587 of the donors excluded roughly 17 rarely observed V segments, including chromosome 9 orphons, because counts were too low. A further reported finding was that TCR beta sequences accurately predicted the HLA-A and HLA-B alleles for most subjects in the first cohort. Several of the top co-occurrence clusters appeared to be linked to parvovirus B19, influenza, CMV and Epstein-Barr virus, according to a later analysis. A cluster of highly shared sequence variants was judged likely to be a technical artifact of the sequencing pipeline. Linkage disequilibrium might explain the correlated functional status among segregating V segments, but an unknown experimental factor could not be ruled out. According to the authors, the approach could potentially be generalized to other disease states and immunological phenotypes. Three of the identified cytomegalovirus-associated TCR beta chains were confirmed in vitro to be specific for cytomegalovirus antigens. CMV serostatus was the only immune exposure information available for the cohort. HLA typing was unavailable for some donors at each locus, so association tests used only the typed subset. The classifier was reported to diagnose cytomegalovirus status with high specificity and sensitivity in both the original cohort and the validation cohort. A later genetic analysis reported fewer N-insertions in productive TCRs among donors in an Asian-associated ancestry cluster than the 666-donor mean. Only TCR beta chains were sequenced in this cohort, and the absence of alpha or paired-chain data limited detectable features. The study gave a list of 150 to 200 TCR beta chains associated with cytomegalovirus.

Material for sequencing was PBMCs. This sequence originates from a woman in her 50s in good health and CMV-seropositive. This chain joins TRBV7-3 to TRBJ2-1; the central 16 bases match TRBD2. In nucleotide form, the sequence is TGTGCCAGCAGCCCGGGGACTAGCGGGGGGGAGGGTGAGCAGTTCTTC. It encodes CASSPGTSGGEGEQFF. The entire variable domain, with the stretches around the CDR3 drawn from the reference TRBV7-3 and TRBJ2-1 proteins, is GAGVSQTPSNKVTEKGKYVELRCDPISGHTALYWYRQSLGQGPEFLIYFQGTGAADDSGLPNDRFFAVRPEGSVSTLKIQRTERGDSAVYLCASSPGTSGGEGEQFFGPGTRLTVL.